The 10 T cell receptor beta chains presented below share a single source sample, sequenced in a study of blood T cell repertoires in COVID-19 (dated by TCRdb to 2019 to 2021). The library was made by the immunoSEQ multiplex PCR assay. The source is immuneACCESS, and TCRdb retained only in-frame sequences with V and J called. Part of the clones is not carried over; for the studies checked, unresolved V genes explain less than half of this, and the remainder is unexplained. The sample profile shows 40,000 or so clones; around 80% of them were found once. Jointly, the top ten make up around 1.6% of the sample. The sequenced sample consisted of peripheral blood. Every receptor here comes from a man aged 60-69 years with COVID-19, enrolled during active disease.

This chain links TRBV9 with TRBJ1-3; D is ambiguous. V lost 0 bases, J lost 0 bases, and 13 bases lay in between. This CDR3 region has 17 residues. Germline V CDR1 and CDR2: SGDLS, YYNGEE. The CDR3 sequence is CASSVGPDGSSGNTIYF. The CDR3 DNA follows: TGTGCCAGCAGCGTAGGGCCGGACGGGAGCTCTGGAAACACCATATATTTT.

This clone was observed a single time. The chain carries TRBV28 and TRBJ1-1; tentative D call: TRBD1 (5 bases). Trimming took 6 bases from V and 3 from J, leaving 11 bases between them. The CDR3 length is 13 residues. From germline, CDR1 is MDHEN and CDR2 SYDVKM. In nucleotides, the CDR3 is TGTGCCAGCAGGGAGGAGGGGTACACTGAAGCTTTCTTT. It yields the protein CASREEGYTEAFF.

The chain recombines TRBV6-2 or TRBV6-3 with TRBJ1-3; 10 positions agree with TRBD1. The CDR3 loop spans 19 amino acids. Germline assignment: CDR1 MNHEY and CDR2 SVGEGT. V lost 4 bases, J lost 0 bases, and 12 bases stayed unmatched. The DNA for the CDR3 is TGTGCCAGCAGTTTCACCGCCGGGACAGGGGCCTCCTCTGGAAACACCATATATTTT. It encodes CASSFTAGTGASSGNTIYF.

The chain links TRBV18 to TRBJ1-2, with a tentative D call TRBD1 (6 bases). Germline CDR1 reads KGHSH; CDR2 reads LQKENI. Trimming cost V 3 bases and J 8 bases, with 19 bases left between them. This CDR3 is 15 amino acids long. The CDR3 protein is CASSPPGATREGYTF. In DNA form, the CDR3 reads TGTGCCAGCTCACCTCCAGGGGCAACCCGAGAGGGCTACACCTTC. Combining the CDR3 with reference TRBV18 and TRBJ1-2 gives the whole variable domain NAGVMQNPRHLVRRRGQEARLRCSPMKGHSHVYWYRQLPEEGLKFMVYLQKENIIDESGMPKERFSAEFPKEGPSILRIQQVVRGDSAAYFCASSPPGATREGYTFGSGTRLTVV.

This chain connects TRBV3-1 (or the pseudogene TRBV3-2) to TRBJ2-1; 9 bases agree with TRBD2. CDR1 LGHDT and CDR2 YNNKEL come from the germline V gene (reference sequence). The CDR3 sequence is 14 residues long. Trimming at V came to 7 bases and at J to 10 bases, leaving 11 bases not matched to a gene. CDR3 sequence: CASTHSGRSGEQFF. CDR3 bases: TGTGCCAGCACCCATAGCGGGAGATCTGGCGAGCAGTTCTTC.

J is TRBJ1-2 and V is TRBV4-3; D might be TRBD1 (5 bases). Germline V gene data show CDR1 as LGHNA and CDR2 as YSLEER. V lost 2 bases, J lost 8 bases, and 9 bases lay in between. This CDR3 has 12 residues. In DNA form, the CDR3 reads TGCGCCAGCAGCCAACCAGGGTCCGGCTACACCTTC. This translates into CASSQPGSGYTF.

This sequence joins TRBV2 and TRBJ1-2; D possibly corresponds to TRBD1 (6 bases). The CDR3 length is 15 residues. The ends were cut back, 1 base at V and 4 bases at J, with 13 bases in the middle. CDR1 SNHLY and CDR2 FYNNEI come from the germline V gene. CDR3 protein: CASSEGVLGGYGYTF. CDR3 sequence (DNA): TGTGCCAGCAGTGAAGGCGTTTTAGGGGGCTATGGCTACACCTTC. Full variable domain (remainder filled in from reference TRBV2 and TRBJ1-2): EPEVTQTPSHQVTQMGQEVILRCVPISNHLYFYWYRQILGQKVEFLVSFYNNEISEKSEIFDDQFSVERPDGSNFTLKIRSTKLEDSAMYFCASSEGVLGGYGYTFGSGTRLTVV.

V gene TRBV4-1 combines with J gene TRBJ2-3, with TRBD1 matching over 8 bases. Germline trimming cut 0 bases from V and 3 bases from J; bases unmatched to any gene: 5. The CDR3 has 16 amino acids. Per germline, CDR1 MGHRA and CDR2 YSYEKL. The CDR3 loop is CASSQEGRGHTDTQYF. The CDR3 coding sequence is TGCGCCAGCAGCCAAGAGGGCAGGGGGCATACAGATACGCAGTATTTT.

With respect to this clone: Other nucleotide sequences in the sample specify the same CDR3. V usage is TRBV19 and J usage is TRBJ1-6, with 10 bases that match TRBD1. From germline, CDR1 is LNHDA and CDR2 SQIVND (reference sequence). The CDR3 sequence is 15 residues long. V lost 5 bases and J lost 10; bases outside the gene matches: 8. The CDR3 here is CASSPTGTGVSPLHF. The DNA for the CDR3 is TGTGCCAGTAGTCCCACCGGGACAGGGGTATCACCCCTCCACTTT.

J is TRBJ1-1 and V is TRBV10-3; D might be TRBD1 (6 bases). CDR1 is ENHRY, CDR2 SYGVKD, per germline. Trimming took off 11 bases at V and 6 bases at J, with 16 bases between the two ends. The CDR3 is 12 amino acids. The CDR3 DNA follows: TGTGCCGCAGGGGTCACTCGGGCTGAAGCTTTCTTT. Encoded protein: CAAGVTRAEAFF.